The 9 T cell receptor beta chains below all came from one sample that was sequenced in a study of blood T cell repertoires in COVID-19. The method was immunoSEQ multiplex PCR; TCRdb's version includes in-frame clones alone and lacks a portion of them. The sample comprises roughly 180,000 clones, roughly 79% of which are singletons, and approximately 10% rests with the top ten. The sequencing input was peripheral blood. These receptors all come from a woman aged 40 to 55 with COVID-19, enrolled during active disease.

This rearrangement joins TRBV27 to TRBJ2-5; no clear D gene. Germline V CDR1 and CDR2: MNHEY, SMNVEV (reference sequence). The CDR3 runs 12 residues. V lost 5 bases, J lost 8 bases, and 12 bases lay in between. DNA of the CDR3: TGTGCCAGCAGTCGTGCCGCAGAAACCCAGTACTTC. Residues: CASSRAAETQYF.

The chain uses TRBV7-8 and TRBJ2-5; the D is unclear. Trimming removed 3 bases at V and 5 bases at J, with 7 bases between. The germline CDR1 and CDR2 sequences are SGHVS and FQNEAQ. The CDR3 has 12 amino acids. CDR3 region: CASSFNRETQYF. Written as DNA, the CDR3 is TGTGCCAGCAGCTTTAATCGGGAGACCCAGTACTTC. The full variable domain, in which reference TRBV7-8 and TRBJ2-5 provide the parts outside the CDR3, is GAGVSQSPRYKVAKRGQDVALRCDPISGHVSLFWYQQALGQGPEFLTYFQNEAQLDKSGLPSDRFFAERPEGSVSTLKIQRTQQEDSAVYLCASSFNRETQYFGPGTRLLVL.

The chain employs TRBV19 and TRBJ1-2; D gene unclear. CDR1 is LNHDA and CDR2 is SQIVND in the germline V gene (reference sequence). The V end lost 1 base, the J end lost 5 bases, and 17 bases lay between the germline ends. The CDR3 totals 16 residues. The CDR3 here is CASSIVLESSIYGYTF. The CDR3 DNA is TGTGCCAGTAGTATAGTTTTGGAGTCATCTATTTATGGCTACACCTTC.

The chain employs TRBV12-3 or TRBV12-4 and TRBJ1-5; no clear D gene. V was shortened by 4 bases and J by 5 bases, with 9 bases between the two germline ends. The CDR3 has 13 amino acids. The CDR3 protein is CASSYSLHQPQHF. The CDR3 DNA reads TGTGCCAGCAGTTACAGCCTGCATCAGCCCCAGCATTTT.

This clone was counted once. This chain connects TRBV6-6 to TRBJ2-2; 15 nucleotides match TRBD2. The V gene end was trimmed by 4 bases and the J gene end by 6 bases; junction bases not matched to a gene: 3. In germline, CDR1 is MNHNY, CDR2 SVGAGI (reference sequence). This CDR3 is 16 amino acids long. The CDR3 sequence is CASSFGLAGGPGELFF. For the CDR3, the DNA is TGTGCCAGCAGTTTCGGACTAGCGGGAGGGCCCGGGGAGCTGTTTTTT.

The rearrangement uses TRBV30 and TRBJ1-5; TRBD1 matches at 10 bases. The V gene end was trimmed by 1 base and the J gene end by 9 bases; junction bases not matched to a gene: 9. This CDR3 spans 15 amino acids. Germline values: CDR1 GTSNPN, CDR2 SVGIG (reference sequence). In DNA, the CDR3 is TGTGCCTGGAGTGCCGGGACAGGGGTTATGGGGCCCCAGCATTTT. It codes for CAWSAGTGVMGPQHF.

The CDR3 nucleotides read TGTGCCAGCAGTTTGGGGCCGGGCTGGAGCATTCAGTACTTC. Translated: CASSLGPGWSIQYF. V usage is TRBV28 and J usage is TRBJ2-4, with D maybe TRBD1 (5 bases). Germline CDR1 reads MDHEN; CDR2 reads SYDVKM. The CDR3 covers 14 residues. Trimming shortened V by 3 bases and J by 9 bases, and 15 bases separated the two germline ends. The full variable domain, with the rest looked up from reference TRBV28 and TRBJ2-4, is DVKVTQSSRYLVKRTGEKVFLECVQDMDHENMFWYRQDPGLGLRLIYFSYDVKMKEKGDIPEGYSVSREKKERFSLILESASTNQTSMYLCASSLGPGWSIQYFGAGTRLSVL.

This sequence joins TRBV6-5 and TRBJ2-5, with 11 bases that match TRBD2. Germline assignment: CDR1 MNHEY and CDR2 SVGAGI. The J segment lost 2 bases and the V segment lost 1 base, leaving 3 bases of the junction unmatched. This CDR3 is 16 amino acids long. CDR3 in amino acids: CASSYLSSGRQETQYF. The CDR3 region has the DNA TGTGCCAGCAGTTACTTATCTAGCGGGAGGCAAGAGACCCAGTACTTC.

The chain employs TRBV19 and TRBJ2-3; 9 positions match TRBD1. CDR3 length equals 17 residues. V lost 3 bases and J lost 2; bases outside the gene matches: 9. Per germline, CDR1 LNHDA and CDR2 SQIVND (reference sequence). This CDR3 is CASSILQGAPFTDTQYF. As DNA, the CDR3 is TGTGCCAGTAGTATCTTACAGGGGGCCCCATTCACAGATACGCAGTATTTT.